This T cell receptor (beta chain) was captured by sequencing in a study of T cell responses to AZD1222 COVID-19 vaccine. Background on the study: Analyses pooled second doses at about 4 or about 12 weeks.

Study findings and constraints: The sample set comprised mostly white British donors with more females, and clonal diversity was possibly underestimated. After the peak T cell response, and only then, were repertoires sampled.

Germline CDR1 SQVTM, CDR2 ANQGSEA. This CDR3 is built from 13 residues. The ends were cut back, 4 bases at V and 0 bases at J, with 8 bases in the middle. Libraries were prepared by immunoSEQ multiplex PCR; TCRdb keeps only in-frame clonotypes and omits some of them. Among approximately 100,000 clones, about 90% were seen once, and the ten largest hold about 7.5%. In the case of this clone: Its cognate antigen is unknown.

The source was peripheral blood, collected on day 0 of AZD1222 vaccination. The TCR comes from an adult in good health. This chain joins TRBV29-1 and TRBJ2-3, with TRBD2 as a possible D gene (6 bases). Here the CDR3 reads CSVAGTSTDTQYF. CDR3 nucleotides: TGCAGCGTTGCCGGGACTAGCACAGATACGCAGTATTTT.